This T cell receptor beta chain was found in a study of tumor-infiltrating lymphocytes in primary liver carcinoma (dated by TCRdb to 2016 to 2017). Background for the entire study: Between late 2015 and early 2016, 5 or 6 patients in China with histopathologically diagnosed primary liver carcinoma had their tumors surgically resected. Hepatocellular carcinoma (four) or combined HCC and intrahepatic cholangiocarcinoma (one) was present in the five patients, who were three men and two women aged 30 to 69 years. Tumors of the five patients were stage T1-T3 N0M0 with maximum diameters of roughly 4 to 10 cm. Each sample produced about 3.65 to 7.13 million productive TCRbeta reads, and read depth showed no significant difference between tissue types. TCRbeta repertoire sequencing, expression microarrays and whole-exome sequencing were combined in the study across five regions of each liver tumor, with adjacent normal tissue and blood also included. A total of about 35 specimens from 5 patients underwent TCRbeta repertoire sequencing, comprising about 25 tumor regions, 5 adjacent noncancerous liver tissues and 5 peripheral blood samples. Repertoires from technical replicates were highly reproducible, with mean shared-clone rates roughly 0.9 and correlation coefficients above 0.95.

Starting from approximately 460 ng total RNA, TCRbeta-specific cDNA was produced by reverse transcription with a constant-region primer and ProtoScript II reverse transcriptase. The TCRbeta libraries were prepared through three rounds of nested multiplex PCR following a slightly modified ARM-PCR procedure. Each of the first two PCR rounds ran for around 10 cycles using multiplex TRBV1-TRBV30 forward primers together with a Cbeta reverse primer. Sample barcodes and Illumina adapters were added in a final 25-cycle PCR using Deep VentR polymerase. Amplicons of 200-500 bp were gel-purified with a QIAquick gel extraction kit before sequencing. TCRbeta amplicons were sequenced on an Illumina HiSeq 2500 with 250-bp paired-end reads. The original pipeline was this. To recover full CDR3 sequences, reads were quality-trimmed using Trimmomatic v0.33 and paired reads were then merged using FLASH v1.2.11. V, D and J germline segments were assigned to the rearranged TCRbeta sequences by MiGEC v1.2.1b. Clonotype statistics and Shannon-Wiener diversity indices were calculated with VDJtools v1.0.0. Except for diversity analysis, only each sample's 250 most abundant clonotypes were used in subsequent analyses to reduce sampling bias. The public sequencing data were trimmed at Q25 with fastp and processed into clonotypes with MiXCR by TCRdb, which kept only in-frame beta chains. Rows with a matching CDR3 protein are joined into one entry that keeps the most common DNA and genes. These V and J calls originate from TCRdb's pipeline instead of the authors' own analysis. This sample gives almost 200,000 distinct CDR3 sequences in total; approximately 65% of them show up just once. Jointly, the top ten make up approximately 6.6% of the sample.

The V end loses 6 bases and the J end loses 6 bases, and a stretch of 15 bases separates them. Looking up the germline V gene yields CDR1 SGHDN and CDR2 FVKESK. Inclusive of the bounding cysteine and phenylalanine, the CDR3 is 13 residues long. Just the 39-base CDR3 DNA is kept, in frame starting at base 1. RNA from unsorted whole blood was extracted with TRIzol reagent, and germline DNA was obtained with the DNeasy Blood & Tissue kit. Patients had chronic HBV infection and were treatment-naive at sampling. Before surgery, about 4 milliliters of peripheral blood were collected into K2EDTA tubes. What the study reported, not specific to this receptor: The top 250 clones made up a significantly larger repertoire fraction in tumors than in blood (p = 0.039). The study included only a handful of patients, and the authors note findings should be validated in a larger study. Because sequencing covered only the TCR beta chain and unpaired alpha chains were not captured, true repertoire diversity is likely underestimated. Comparison of CD4+ and CD8+ T cell repertoires was precluded by the use of bulk unsorted samples. Consistent with antigen-driven expansion, pairs of tumor regions showed higher repertoire overlap (mean approximately 35%) than either tumor-adjacent pairs (around 17%) or tumor-blood pairs (roughly 15%).

In the case of this clonotype: What antigen it recognizes has not been identified. A much larger clone differs by one base, so this may be a read error.

Specimen: peripheral blood. The chain was built from TRBV14 and TRBJ2-7; confidence is insufficient to name the D gene. The TCR was taken from a woman aged 55 to 70 with primary liver carcinoma and hepatitis B virus infection. The bases read TGTGCCAGCAGTCAATCGGTACTGGGCGAGCAGTACTTC. Translated, it gives CASSQSVLGEQYF.